This T cell receptor beta chain is drawn from a study of cytomegalovirus exposure and HLA in healthy donors. CDR1 and CDR2 from the germline V gene are ENHRY and SYGVKD. The CDR3 sequence is 12 residues long. V lost 3 bases to trimming and J lost 9 bases, with 6 bases between them. The study ran its PCR with 60 Vbeta and 13 Jbeta primers. The data were produced by immunoSEQ multiplex PCR, yet TCRdb's version contains in-frame clones alone and is incomplete. This sample has about 190,000 clones, with 60% to 80% found just once. The receptor's source is a woman younger than 30 in good health and CMV-seronegative. The sequencing sample was made of PBMCs. This rearrangement joins TRBV10-3 to TRBJ1-6, with D possibly TRBD1 on 5 matching bases. CDR3 sequence: CAISDGGSPLHF. CDR3 nucleotide sequence: TGTGCCATCAGTGACGGGGGTTCACCCCTCCACTTT.